One TCR beta chain is described in this entry. The sample comes from a study of OX40 agonist ivuxolimab in advanced cancers. Study-level background: Dose-escalation subjects each had hepatocellular carcinoma, melanoma, renal cell or head and neck cancer.

Method: immunoSEQ multiplex PCR; TCRdb's copy keeps in-frame clones and lacks some. The sample lists 100,000 to 120,000 clones, around 93% seen once, with over 0.6% in the top ten. CDR1 and CDR2 (germline): SGHRS, YFSETQ. CDR3 length: 19 amino acids. The V and J ends lost 0 bases and 2 bases respectively, with 21 bases between them. The clonotype comes from an adult with an advanced solid tumor such as melanoma, head and neck, liver or kidney cancer. The material was CD4+ or CD8+ T cells sorted from blood, obtained in a trial of the OX40 agonist ivuxolimab. The J gene is TRBJ2-1, the V gene TRBV5-1; D is unclear. DNA of the CDR3: TGCGCCAGCAGCTTGGCTCGATATGGGTTCCGGAAGACCTACAATGAGCAGTTCTTC. Protein product: CASSLARYGFRKTYNEQFF.